This record covers a single T cell receptor beta chain. This receptor's antigen is unknown. No quality values exist for individual bases; no much larger clone is one base distant. Systemically healthy Caucasian individuals from Russia, some 40 in total and aged roughly 6 to 100 years, were included as donors. Each donor gave approximately 9.3 milliliters of peripheral blood, collected into EDTA-treated Vacutainer tubes. PBMCs were isolated by Ficoll-Paque density-gradient centrifugation, with at least 6 million obtained per sample. Trizol reagent was used to extract total RNA from PBMCs, with at least 6 micrograms per sample. For every donor, flow cytometry on a PBMC aliquot measured the percentage of naive CD45RAhigh/CD27high T cells. Relative to germline, V is missing 4 bases and J is missing 3 bases, with 9 bases of the junction outside any gene match. Taken from cysteine to phenylalanine, the CDR3 has 16 residues. Only CDR3 DNA is held: 48 bases, read in frame from base 1. From a lookup of the germline V gene, CDR1 and CDR2 are LGHNA and YNFKEQ.

These data are taken from a study of blood T cells in healthy people across ages (dated by TCRdb to about 2015). Turning to the overall study: In model experiments, roughly one uniquely barcoded TCR beta cDNA molecule per two T cells was captured by template switching. Age-related changes in TCR beta repertoire diversity were measured in the study by deep sequencing normalized with unique cDNA molecular identifiers. The donors were divided into four age groups: young (average around 16 years), middle-aged (over 35), aged (under 70) and long-lived (about 79). Two additional independent replicas of 1 million unique cDNA reads from the same blood draw were analyzed for two donors (one aged 18 to 29 and one aged 80 or older). Overall study results and their limits: Since profiling was done on bulk unsorted PBMCs, naive and antigen-experienced compartments could not be conclusively compared. Observed TCR beta diversity per million T cells fell roughly linearly with age, and a significant reduction was already apparent by age roughly 40. Estimates of total diversity based on one million sequenced T cells were considered lower bounds and underestimates. Donor CMV infection status was unknown, potentially confounding age-related changes in expanded clonotypes. Compared with the aged group, more naive CD4+ T cells, fewer expanded clones and increased TCR diversity were shown by the long-lived group, suggesting age selection. A strong correlation was found between observed TCR beta diversity and the percentage of naive T cells measured by flow cytometry.

The library was obtained by 5' RACE. The instrument was an Illumina HiSeq 2500. The second PCR ran for roughly 7 to 11 cycles and used a J-beta primer mix along with a sample-barcoded 5' primer. A unique molecular identifier was introduced onto each TCR beta cDNA molecule by a template-switch 5' adaptor carrying 12 random nucleotides. At least 2.5 million CDR3-containing paired-end reads were obtained from each sample. The Mint cDNA synthesis kit, primed by a TRBC-specific oligonucleotide, was used to synthesize first-strand cDNA from all RNA. All cDNA was treated with uracil-DNA glycosylase and then went through a first 18-cycle PCR with the universal primers M1SS and BC2_uni_R. On the study's bioinformatics: Each sample was normalized by randomly selecting 1 million high-quality reads, each carrying a distinct molecular identifier. Reads sharing molecular identifiers were discarded rather than binned into consensus sequences. MiTCR, run with a Q25 quality threshold and the strictest error-elimination algorithm, handled CDR3 identification, clonotype clustering and error correction. A nonparametric unseen species model with Euler transformation was used to estimate a lower bound on total TCR beta diversity. The public reads were quality trimmed at Q25 with fastp and then assembled into clones with MiXCR by TCRdb, keeping productive beta chains. Rows with one shared CDR3 protein collapse into an entry with the most common genes and DNA. The V and J calls were not made by the authors but by TCRdb's processing. This sample holds roughly 500,000 distinct CDR3 sequences; under 30% were observed only once. Together, the top ten hold 7.5% to 9% of the sample.

A further study also used this sample, focusing on T cells of mothers and their children. As the second study states: Nine systemically healthy Caucasian individuals served as donors, namely three mothers together with their six children. cDNA synthesis consumed the entire amount of extracted RNA, loaded at around 1.5 ug RNA in each 15 ul reaction. In the second PCR, the M1S primer added sample barcodes and 2-4 random nucleotides. More than 8 million TCR beta CDR3 reads were obtained from each mother, and about 3 million reads were obtained from each child. In both related and unrelated pairs, thymic selection shapes the output of TCR recombination in a similar way, with inherited differences having only a minor effect. Normalized repertoire overlap was always slightly but never significantly higher in related than unrelated mother-child pairs. Persistent microchimeric T cell clones were not detected, at a sensitivity of approximately 98 clones per million clonotypes. In the study, deep NGS was used to compare the TCR beta repertoires of mothers and children, and features distinguishing related mother-child pairs from unrelated individuals were sought. On average, the children were approximately 11 +/- 4 years old, while the mothers were approximately 40 +/- 4 years old. After adapter ligation with NEBNext reagents, the libraries were sequenced on Illumina HiSeq 2000 with 100+100 nt paired-end reads. Mother and child libraries were prepared a month apart and sequenced in separate runs to prevent cross-contamination. For each donor, somewhere between roughly 500,000 and 2,100,000 distinct TCR beta clonotypes were identified. Naive TCR beta clonotypes were estimated from low-frequency clonotypes matched to each donor's FACS-determined naive share, without sorting.

Sequenced sample: blood. The rearranged chain carries TRBV4-2 and TRBJ2-7; TRBD1 fits 10 bases in the junction. This sequence was found in a boy aged 10-17 years in good health. In nucleotides, the sequence is TGTGCCAGCAGCCCCGGGACAGGGGATACTAGCTACGAGCAGTACTTC. This is translated as CASSPGTGDTSYEQYF.